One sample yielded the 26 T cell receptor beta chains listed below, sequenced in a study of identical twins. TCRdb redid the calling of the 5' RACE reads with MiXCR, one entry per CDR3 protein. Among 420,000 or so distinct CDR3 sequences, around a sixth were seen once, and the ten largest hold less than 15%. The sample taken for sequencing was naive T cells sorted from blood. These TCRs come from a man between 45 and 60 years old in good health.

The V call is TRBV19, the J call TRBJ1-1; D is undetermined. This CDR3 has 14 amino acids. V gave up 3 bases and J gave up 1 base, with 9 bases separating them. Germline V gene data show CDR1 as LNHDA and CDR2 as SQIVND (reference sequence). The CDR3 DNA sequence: TGTGCCAGTAGTATGGTTCAGAAGAACACTGAAGCTTTCTTT. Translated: CASSMVQKNTEAFF.

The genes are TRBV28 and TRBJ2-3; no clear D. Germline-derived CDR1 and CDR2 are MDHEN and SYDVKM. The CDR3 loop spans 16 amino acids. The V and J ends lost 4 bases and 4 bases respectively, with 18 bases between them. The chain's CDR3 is CASSSGVRVFADTQYF. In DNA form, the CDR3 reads TGTGCCAGCAGTTCCGGCGTTCGGGTTTTCGCAGATACGCAGTATTTT.

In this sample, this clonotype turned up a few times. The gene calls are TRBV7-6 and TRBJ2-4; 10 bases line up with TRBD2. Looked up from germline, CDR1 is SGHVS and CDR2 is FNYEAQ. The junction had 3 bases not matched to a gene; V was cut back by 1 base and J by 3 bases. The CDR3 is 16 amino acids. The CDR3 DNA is TGTGCCAGCAGCTTAGGAGGGACTAGCGACAAAAACATTCAGTACTTC. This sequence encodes CASSLGGTSDKNIQYF.

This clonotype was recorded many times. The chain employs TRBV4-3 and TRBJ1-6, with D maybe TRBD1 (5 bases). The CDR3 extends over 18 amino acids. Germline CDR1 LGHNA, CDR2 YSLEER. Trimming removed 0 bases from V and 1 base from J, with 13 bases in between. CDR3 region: CASSQDPGGISYNSPLHF. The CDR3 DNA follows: TGCGCCAGCAGCCAAGACCCGGGGGGGATTTCCTATAATTCACCCCTCCACTTT.

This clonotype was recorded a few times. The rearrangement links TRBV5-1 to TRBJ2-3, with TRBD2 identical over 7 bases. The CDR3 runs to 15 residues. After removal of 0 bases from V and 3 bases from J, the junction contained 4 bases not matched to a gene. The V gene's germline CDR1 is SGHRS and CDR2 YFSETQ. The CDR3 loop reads CASSLGAGRTDTQYF. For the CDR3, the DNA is TGCGCCAGCAGCTTGGGAGCGGGAAGGACAGATACGCAGTATTTT.

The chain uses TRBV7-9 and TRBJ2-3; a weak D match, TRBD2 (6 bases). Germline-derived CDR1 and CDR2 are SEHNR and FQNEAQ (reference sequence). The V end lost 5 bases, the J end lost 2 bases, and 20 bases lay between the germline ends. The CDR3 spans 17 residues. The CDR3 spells CASSPRAGSGPTDTQYF. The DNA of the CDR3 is TGTGCCAGCAGCCCCCGAGCTGGGAGCGGGCCCACAGATACGCAGTATTTT.

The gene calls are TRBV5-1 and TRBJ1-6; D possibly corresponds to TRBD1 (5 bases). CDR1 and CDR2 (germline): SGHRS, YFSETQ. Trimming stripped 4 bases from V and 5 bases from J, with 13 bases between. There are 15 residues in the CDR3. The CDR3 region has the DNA TGCGCCAGCAGCACAACCGGGACCAATAATTCACCCCTCCACTTT. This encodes CASSTTGTNNSPLHF.

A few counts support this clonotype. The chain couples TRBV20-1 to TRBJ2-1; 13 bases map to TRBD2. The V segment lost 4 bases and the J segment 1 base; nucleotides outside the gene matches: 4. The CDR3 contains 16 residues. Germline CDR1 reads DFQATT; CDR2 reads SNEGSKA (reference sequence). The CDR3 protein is CSAKGLAGRSYNEQFF. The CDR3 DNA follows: TGCAGTGCTAAGGGACTAGCGGGGCGTTCCTACAATGAGCAGTTCTTC.

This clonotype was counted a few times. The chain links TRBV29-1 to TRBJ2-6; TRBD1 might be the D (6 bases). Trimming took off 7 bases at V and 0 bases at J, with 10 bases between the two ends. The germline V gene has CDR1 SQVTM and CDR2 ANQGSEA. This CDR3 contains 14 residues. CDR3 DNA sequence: TGCAGCGCACAGGGTTCCTCTGGGGCCAACGTCCTGACTTTC. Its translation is CSAQGSSGANVLTF.

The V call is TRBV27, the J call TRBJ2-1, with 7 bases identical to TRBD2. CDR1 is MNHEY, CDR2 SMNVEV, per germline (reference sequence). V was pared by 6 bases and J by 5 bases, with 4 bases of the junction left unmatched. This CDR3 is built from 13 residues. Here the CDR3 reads CASRPLADNEQFF. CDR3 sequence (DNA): TGTGCCAGCAGACCCCTAGCGGACAATGAGCAGTTCTTC.

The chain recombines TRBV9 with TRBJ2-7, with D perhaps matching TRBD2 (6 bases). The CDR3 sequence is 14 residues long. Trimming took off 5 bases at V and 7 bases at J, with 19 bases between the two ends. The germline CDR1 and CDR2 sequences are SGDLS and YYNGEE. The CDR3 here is CASSDRLVSREQYF. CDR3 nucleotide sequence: TGTGCCAGCAGTGATCGACTAGTCTCGAGGGAGCAGTACTTC.

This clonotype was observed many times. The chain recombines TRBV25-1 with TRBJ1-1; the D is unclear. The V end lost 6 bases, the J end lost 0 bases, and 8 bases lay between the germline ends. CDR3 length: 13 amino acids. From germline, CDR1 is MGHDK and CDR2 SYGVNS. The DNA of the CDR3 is TGTGCCAGCAGCCAGACGGTGAACACTGAAGCTTTCTTT. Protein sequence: CASSQTVNTEAFF.

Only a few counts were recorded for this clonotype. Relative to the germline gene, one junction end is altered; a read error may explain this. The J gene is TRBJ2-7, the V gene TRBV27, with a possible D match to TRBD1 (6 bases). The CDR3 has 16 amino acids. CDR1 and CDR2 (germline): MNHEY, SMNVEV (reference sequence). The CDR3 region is CASSLSQGPRFHEQYF. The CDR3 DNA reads TGTGCCAGCAGCTTATCTCAGGGGCCGCGGTTCCACGAGCAGTACTTC.

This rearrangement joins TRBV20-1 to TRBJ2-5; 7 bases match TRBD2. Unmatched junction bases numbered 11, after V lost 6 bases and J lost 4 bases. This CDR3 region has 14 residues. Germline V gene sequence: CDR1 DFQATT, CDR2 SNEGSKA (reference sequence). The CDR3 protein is CSARRTRSVETQYF. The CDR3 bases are TGCAGTGCCAGACGGACTAGATCGGTAGAGACCCAGTACTTC.

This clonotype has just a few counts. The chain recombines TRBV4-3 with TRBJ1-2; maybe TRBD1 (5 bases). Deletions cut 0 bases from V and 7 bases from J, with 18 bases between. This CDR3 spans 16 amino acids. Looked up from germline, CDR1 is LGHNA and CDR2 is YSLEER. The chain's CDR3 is CASSQDLARELSGYTF. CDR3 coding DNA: TGCGCCAGCAGCCAAGATCTGGCCAGGGAACTTTCTGGCTACACCTTC.

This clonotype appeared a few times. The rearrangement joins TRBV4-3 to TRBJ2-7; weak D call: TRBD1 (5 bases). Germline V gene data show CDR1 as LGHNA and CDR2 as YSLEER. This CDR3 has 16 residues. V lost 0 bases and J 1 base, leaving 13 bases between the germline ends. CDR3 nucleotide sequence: TGCGCCAGCAGCCAAGACGCCAGGGCTTCATCCTACGAGCAGTACTTC. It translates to CASSQDARASSYEQYF.

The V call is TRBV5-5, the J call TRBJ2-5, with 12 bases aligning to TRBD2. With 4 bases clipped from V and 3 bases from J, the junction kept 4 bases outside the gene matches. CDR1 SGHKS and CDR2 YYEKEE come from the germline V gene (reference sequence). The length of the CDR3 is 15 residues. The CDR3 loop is CASSETSGREETQYF. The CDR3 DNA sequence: TGTGCCAGCAGCGAGACTAGCGGGAGAGAAGAGACCCAGTACTTC.

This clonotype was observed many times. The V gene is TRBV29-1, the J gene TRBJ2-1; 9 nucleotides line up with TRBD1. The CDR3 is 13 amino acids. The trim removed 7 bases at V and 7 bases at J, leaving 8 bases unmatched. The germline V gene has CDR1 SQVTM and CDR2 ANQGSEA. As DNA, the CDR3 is TGCAGCGCGGGACAGGGATTGCAAAATGAGCAGTTCTTC. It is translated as CSAGQGLQNEQFF.

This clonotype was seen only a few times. The CDR3 coding sequence is TGTGCCAGCAGCGAGACTAGCGGGAGGACAAATGAGCAGTTCTTC. Residues: CASSETSGRTNEQFF. V is TRBV7-9 and J is TRBJ2-1, with 13 bases that match TRBD2. The V segment lost 5 bases and the J segment 7 bases; nucleotides outside the gene matches: 5. The CDR3 loop spans 15 amino acids. CDR1 is SEHNR and CDR2 is FQNEAQ in the germline V gene (reference sequence).

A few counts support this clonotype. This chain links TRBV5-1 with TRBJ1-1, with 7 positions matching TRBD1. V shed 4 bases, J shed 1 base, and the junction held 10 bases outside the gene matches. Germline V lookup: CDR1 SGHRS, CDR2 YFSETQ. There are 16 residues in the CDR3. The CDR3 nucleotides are TGCGCCAGCAGCGCATTGAGGGGACAGACGAACACTGAAGCTTTCTTT. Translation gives CASSALRGQTNTEAFF.

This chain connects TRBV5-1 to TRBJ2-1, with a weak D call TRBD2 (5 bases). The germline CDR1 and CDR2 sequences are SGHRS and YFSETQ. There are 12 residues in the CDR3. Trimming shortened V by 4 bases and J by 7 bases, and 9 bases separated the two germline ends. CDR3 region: CASSEEVNEQFF. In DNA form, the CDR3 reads TGCGCCAGCAGCGAGGAGGTTAATGAGCAGTTCTTC.

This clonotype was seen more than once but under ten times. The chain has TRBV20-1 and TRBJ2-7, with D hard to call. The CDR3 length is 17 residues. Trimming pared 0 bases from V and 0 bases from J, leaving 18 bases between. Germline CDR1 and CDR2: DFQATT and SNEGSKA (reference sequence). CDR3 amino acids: CSARDSLPLHNSYEQYF. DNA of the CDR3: TGCAGTGCTAGAGATAGTCTCCCCTTACATAACTCCTACGAGCAGTACTTC.

CDR3 bases: TGTGCCAGCAGCTTGTATTGGGGACCCGGGGAGCTGTTTTTT. Its translation is CASSLYWGPGELFF. The chain joins TRBV11-2 to TRBJ2-2; D assignment may be TRBD1 or TRBD2 (5 bases each). Trimming took off 3 bases at V and 6 bases at J, with 11 bases between the two ends. CDR1 SGHAT and CDR2 FQNNGV come from the germline V gene. The CDR3 has 14 residues.

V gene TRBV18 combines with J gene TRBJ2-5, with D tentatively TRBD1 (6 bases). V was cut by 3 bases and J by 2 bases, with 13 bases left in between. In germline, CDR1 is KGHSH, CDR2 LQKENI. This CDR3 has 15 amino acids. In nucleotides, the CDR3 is TGTGCCAGCTCACCTGGGGGCAGGGGACAAGAGACCCAGTACTTC. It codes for CASSPGGRGQETQYF. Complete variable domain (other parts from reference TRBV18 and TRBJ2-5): NAGVMQNPRHLVRRRGQEARLRCSPMKGHSHVYWYRQLPEEGLKFMVYLQKENIIDESGMPKERFSAEFPKEGPSILRIQQVVRGDSAAYFCASSPGGRGQETQYFGPGTRLLVL.

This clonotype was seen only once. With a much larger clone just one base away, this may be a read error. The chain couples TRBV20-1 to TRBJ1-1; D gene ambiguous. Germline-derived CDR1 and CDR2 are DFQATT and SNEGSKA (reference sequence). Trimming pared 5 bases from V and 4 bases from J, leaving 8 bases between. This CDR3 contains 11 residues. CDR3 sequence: CSAQVVTEAFF. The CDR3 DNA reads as TGCAGTGCTCAAGTCGTCACTGAAGCTTTCTTT.

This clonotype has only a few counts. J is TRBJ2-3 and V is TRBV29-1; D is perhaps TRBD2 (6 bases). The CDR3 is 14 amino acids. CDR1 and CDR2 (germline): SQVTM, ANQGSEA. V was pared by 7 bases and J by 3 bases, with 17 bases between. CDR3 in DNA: TGCAGCGCCGACACGGGAGAGCTTACAGATACGCAGTATTTT. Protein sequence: CSADTGELTDTQYF.